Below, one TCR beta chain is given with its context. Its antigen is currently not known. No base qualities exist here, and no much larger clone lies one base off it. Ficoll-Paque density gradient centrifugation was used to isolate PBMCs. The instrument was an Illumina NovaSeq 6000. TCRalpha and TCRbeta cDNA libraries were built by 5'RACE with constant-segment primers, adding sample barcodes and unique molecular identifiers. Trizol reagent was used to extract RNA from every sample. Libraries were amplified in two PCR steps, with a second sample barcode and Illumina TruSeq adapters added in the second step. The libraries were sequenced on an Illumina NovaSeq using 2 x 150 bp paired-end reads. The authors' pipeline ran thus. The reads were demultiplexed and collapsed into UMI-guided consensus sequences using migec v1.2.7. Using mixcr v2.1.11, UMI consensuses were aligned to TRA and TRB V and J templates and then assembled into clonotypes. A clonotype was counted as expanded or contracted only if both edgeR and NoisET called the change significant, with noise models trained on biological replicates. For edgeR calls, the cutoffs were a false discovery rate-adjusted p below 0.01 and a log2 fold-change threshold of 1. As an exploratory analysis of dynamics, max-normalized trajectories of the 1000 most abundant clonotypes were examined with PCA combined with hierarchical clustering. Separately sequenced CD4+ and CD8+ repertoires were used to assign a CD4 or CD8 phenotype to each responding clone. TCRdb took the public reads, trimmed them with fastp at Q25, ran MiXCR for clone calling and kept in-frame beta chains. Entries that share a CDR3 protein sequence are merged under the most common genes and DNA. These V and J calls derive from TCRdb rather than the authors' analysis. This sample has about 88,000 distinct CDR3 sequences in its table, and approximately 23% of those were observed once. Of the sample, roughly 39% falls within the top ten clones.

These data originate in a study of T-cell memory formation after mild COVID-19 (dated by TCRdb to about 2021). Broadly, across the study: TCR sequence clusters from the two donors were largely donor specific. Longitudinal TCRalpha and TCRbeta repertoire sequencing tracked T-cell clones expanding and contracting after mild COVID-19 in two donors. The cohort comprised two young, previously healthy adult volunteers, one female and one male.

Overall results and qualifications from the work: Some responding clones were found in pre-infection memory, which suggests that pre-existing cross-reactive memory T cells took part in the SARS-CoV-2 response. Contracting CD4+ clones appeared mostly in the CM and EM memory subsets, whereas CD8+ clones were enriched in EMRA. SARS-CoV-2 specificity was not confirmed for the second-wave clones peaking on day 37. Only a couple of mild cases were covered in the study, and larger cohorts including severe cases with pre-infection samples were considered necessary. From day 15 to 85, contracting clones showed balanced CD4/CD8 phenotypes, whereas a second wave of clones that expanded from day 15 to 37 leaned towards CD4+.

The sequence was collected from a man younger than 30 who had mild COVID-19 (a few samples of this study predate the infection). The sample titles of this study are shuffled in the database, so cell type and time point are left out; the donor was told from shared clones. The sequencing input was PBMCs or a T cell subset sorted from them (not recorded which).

The sequence in DNA is TGTGCCACCAGTGACTTGGGACTAGGAGTGGACGGTGAGCAGTTCTTC. Its protein reads: CATSDLGLGVDGEQFF. The rearrangement joined TRBV24-1 to TRBJ2-1; TRBD2 agrees with 8 junctional bases. The CDR3, from cysteine to phenylalanine, totals 16 residues. Only the CDR3 portion is preserved as DNA: 48 bases, with reading frame beginning at the first base. V is cut back by 4 bases and J by 9 bases, with 13 bases in the junction unmatched. CDR1 and CDR2 were assigned from the germline V gene as KGHDR and SFDVKD.